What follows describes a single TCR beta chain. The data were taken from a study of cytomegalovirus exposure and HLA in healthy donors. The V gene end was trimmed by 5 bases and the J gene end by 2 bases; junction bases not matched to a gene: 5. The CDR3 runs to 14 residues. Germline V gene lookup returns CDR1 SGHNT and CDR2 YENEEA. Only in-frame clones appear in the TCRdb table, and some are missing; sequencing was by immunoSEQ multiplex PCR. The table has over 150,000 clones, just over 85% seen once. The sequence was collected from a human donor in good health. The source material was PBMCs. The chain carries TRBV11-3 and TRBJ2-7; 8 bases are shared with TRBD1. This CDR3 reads CASSTRDRPYEQYF. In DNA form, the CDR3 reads TGTGCCAGCAGCACCCGGGACAGGCCCTACGAGCAGTACTTC.